A selection of T cell receptor beta chains follows, all from one sample in a study of blood T cells in healthy people across ages. TCRdb itself ran the 5' RACE reads through MiXCR, one entry per CDR3 protein. The table lists more than 650,000 distinct CDR3 sequences, approximately 22% of them singletons. Specimen: blood. The receptors come from a man in his 70s in good health. The CDR3 runs from the conserved cysteine through the conserved F or W. Fields, in order: CDR3 DNA, CDR3 protein, clone size, J gene, V gene, D gene. D genes are given only for firm matches. Some rows mark clone size as missing; the rest say once, few, many or name a class of expanded clone.

CDR3nt: TGTGCCAGTAGTTCCCCGGGACAGATGAACACTGAAGCTTTCTTT
CDR3aa: CASSSPGQMNTEAFF
abundance: few
j_gene: TRBJ1-1
v_gene: TRBV19
d_gene: TRBD1

CDR3nt: TGCAGCTTTTCTCAGACCGGACACCAGTACTTC
CDR3aa: CSFSQTGHQYF
abundance: -
j_gene: TRBJ2-4
v_gene: TRBV29-1
d_gene: -

CDR3nt: TGTGCCAGCAGTCTATTCTCTGCAGGGTCCGGAAACACCATATATTTT
CDR3aa: CASSLFSAGSGNTIYF
abundance: -
j_gene: TRBJ1-3
v_gene: TRBV28
d_gene: -

CDR3nt: TGCAGCGTTGATGACAGTGAAGCTTTCTTT
CDR3aa: CSVDDSEAFF
abundance: few
j_gene: TRBJ1-1
v_gene: TRBV29-1
d_gene: -

CDR3nt: TGTGCCAGCAGCCGCGGGACAGGGGACCACTACGAGCAGTACTTC
CDR3aa: CASSRGTGDHYEQYF
abundance: few
j_gene: TRBJ2-7
v_gene: TRBV7-6
d_gene: TRBD1

CDR3nt: TGTGCCAGCAGCTACTCATTGTACAATGAGCAGTTCTTC
CDR3aa: CASSYSLYNEQFF
abundance: -
j_gene: TRBJ2-1
v_gene: TRBV6-5
d_gene: -

CDR3nt: TGCAGTGCGGAGCCCCCAGGCGATCAGCCCCAGCATTTT
CDR3aa: CSAEPPGDQPQHF
abundance: -
j_gene: TRBJ1-5
v_gene: TRBV20-1
d_gene: -

CDR3nt: TGTGCCACCAGCAGAGAATACAGGCTAGCGGGGACTTTTGAGACCCAGTACTTC
CDR3aa: CATSREYRLAGTFETQYF
abundance: -
j_gene: TRBJ2-5
v_gene: TRBV15
d_gene: TRBD2

CDR3nt: TGCAGCGCTAGAGATCCTGGGGACCACTATGGCTACACCTTC
CDR3aa: CSARDPGDHYGYTF
abundance: few
j_gene: TRBJ1-2
v_gene: TRBV20-1
d_gene: -

CDR3nt: TGTGCCAGCAGCCAAGTTCGGGGGAACAGTTACAATGAGCAGTTCTTC
CDR3aa: CASSQVRGNSYNEQFF
abundance: few
j_gene: TRBJ2-1
v_gene: TRBV3-1
d_gene: -

CDR3nt: TGTGCCAGCAGTCCTGACAGGGCTAAAGGGACCCAGTACTTC
CDR3aa: CASSPDRAKGTQYF
abundance: -
j_gene: TRBJ2-5
v_gene: TRBV12-3/TRBV12-4
d_gene: TRBD1

CDR3nt: TGTGCCAGCAGTGAATGGACTAGCTCCTACAATGAGCAGTTCTTC
CDR3aa: CASSEWTSSYNEQFF
abundance: -
j_gene: TRBJ2-1
v_gene: TRBV25-1
d_gene: TRBD2

CDR3nt: TGTGCCAGCAATTCCCTAACCCAGCAGTTCTTC
CDR3aa: CASNSLTQQFF
abundance: few
j_gene: TRBJ2-1
v_gene: TRBV6-5
d_gene: -

CDR3nt: TGCAGCGCCGCCTGGACCTCCGTTGGCTACACCTTC
CDR3aa: CSAAWTSVGYTF
abundance: few
j_gene: TRBJ1-2
v_gene: TRBV29-1
d_gene: -

CDR3nt: TGTGCCAGCAGTTCGGACAGCCGAGGGGGAGAGACCCAGTACTTC
CDR3aa: CASSSDSRGGETQYF
abundance: -
j_gene: TRBJ2-5
v_gene: TRBV12-3/TRBV12-4
d_gene: -

CDR3nt: TGTGCCAGCAGCCCCGGACAGGGTCGCCGGGGCTACACCTTC
CDR3aa: CASSPGQGRRGYTF
abundance: -
j_gene: TRBJ1-2
v_gene: TRBV6-5
d_gene: TRBD1

CDR3nt: TGTGCCAGCATGAAGGGGGGATCCCAAGAGACCCAGTACTTC
CDR3aa: CASMKGGSQETQYF
abundance: few
j_gene: TRBJ2-5
v_gene: TRBV12-3/TRBV12-4
d_gene: -

CDR3nt: TGTGCCACTAAACCCCCCGGGACTAGCATCCACGAGCAGTACTTC
CDR3aa: CATKPPGTSIHEQYF
abundance: few
j_gene: TRBJ2-7
v_gene: TRBV6-2/TRBV6-3
d_gene: TRBD2

CDR3nt: TGTGCCAGCAGCTTGAACAGGATTAACTATGGCTACACCTTC
CDR3aa: CASSLNRINYGYTF
abundance: -
j_gene: TRBJ1-2
v_gene: TRBV5-6
d_gene: -

CDR3nt: TGTGCCACCATGGGGACTAGCGGGGACGGCGGGGAGCTGTTTTTT
CDR3aa: CATMGTSGDGGELFF
abundance: few
j_gene: TRBJ2-2
v_gene: TRBV10-3
d_gene: TRBD2

CDR3nt: TGCAGTGCTAGAGAGGGACGTCCCGAGGGTGGCTACACCTTC
CDR3aa: CSAREGRPEGGYTF
abundance: few
j_gene: TRBJ1-2
v_gene: TRBV20-1
d_gene: -

CDR3nt: TGTGCCAGCAGACAAAATGGGCCAGGGGGCCCAGATGGCTACACCTTC
CDR3aa: CASRQNGPGGPDGYTF
abundance: many
j_gene: TRBJ1-2
v_gene: TRBV6-5
d_gene: TRBD1

CDR3nt: TGTGCCAGCAGTTTGATCGCCCGACCTCCATCTGGGGCCAACGTCCCGACTTTC
CDR3aa: CASSLIARPPSGANVPTF
abundance: few
j_gene: TRBJ2-6
v_gene: TRBV27
d_gene: -

CDR3nt: TGTGCCATCAGTGAACTAGGGACAGCTAGCACAGATACGCAGTATTTT
CDR3aa: CAISELGTASTDTQYF
abundance: few
j_gene: TRBJ2-3
v_gene: TRBV10-3
d_gene: TRBD1

CDR3nt: TGTGCCAGCCCTGGGCCCAGCGGTCCTTCTAGCACAGATACGCAGTATTTT
CDR3aa: CASPGPSGPSSTDTQYF
abundance: -
j_gene: TRBJ2-3
v_gene: TRBV12-3/TRBV12-4
d_gene: -

CDR3nt: TGTGCCAGCAGTGACCTCAGAACTCCGAGTAACTATGGCTACACCTTC
CDR3aa: CASSDLRTPSNYGYTF
abundance: few
j_gene: TRBJ1-2
v_gene: TRBV25-1
d_gene: -

CDR3nt: TGTGCCAGCAGTGATCCGGCAGGGGGATACGAGCAGTACTTC
CDR3aa: CASSDPAGGYEQYF
abundance: few
j_gene: TRBJ2-7
v_gene: TRBV25-1
d_gene: TRBD1

CDR3nt: TGTGCCAGCAGGCAGGGTATTTCACCCCTCCACTTT
CDR3aa: CASRQGISPLHF
abundance: many
j_gene: TRBJ1-6
v_gene: TRBV11-2
d_gene: -

CDR3nt: TGTGCCAGCAGCACACACGAGAACACTGAAGCTTTCTTT
CDR3aa: CASSTHENTEAFF
abundance: -
j_gene: TRBJ1-1
v_gene: TRBV7-9
d_gene: -

CDR3nt: TGCGCCAGCAGCTCGGGGGCTAGCGGAGAGCAAGAGACCCAGTACTTC
CDR3aa: CASSSGASGEQETQYF
abundance: -
j_gene: TRBJ2-5
v_gene: TRBV5-1
d_gene: -

CDR3nt: TGTGCCATCAGTGACACAGATACGCAGTATTTT
CDR3aa: CAISDTDTQYF
abundance: -
j_gene: TRBJ2-3
v_gene: TRBV10-3
d_gene: -

CDR3nt: TGTGCCAGCAGCTTAGCCCGGGACTTAATTTACGAGCAGTACTTC
CDR3aa: CASSLARDLIYEQYF
abundance: -
j_gene: TRBJ2-7
v_gene: TRBV11-2
d_gene: -

CDR3nt: TGCAGCGTTGCGACAGGGCACGGGGAGCTGTTTTTT
CDR3aa: CSVATGHGELFF
abundance: few
j_gene: TRBJ2-2
v_gene: TRBV29-1
d_gene: TRBD1

CDR3nt: TGTGCCAGCAGTGAATTTGGAAAAGAGACCCAGTACTTC
CDR3aa: CASSEFGKETQYF
abundance: -
j_gene: TRBJ2-5
v_gene: TRBV25-1
d_gene: -

CDR3nt: TGTGCCAGCTCCTCGGGACAGGGCAATAATGAAAAACTGTTTTTT
CDR3aa: CASSSGQGNNEKLFF
abundance: few
j_gene: TRBJ1-4
v_gene: TRBV6-5
d_gene: TRBD1

CDR3nt: TGTGCCAGCAGTAGGGACAGGGAAGGGGAAAAACTGTTTTTT
CDR3aa: CASSRDREGEKLFF
abundance: many
j_gene: TRBJ1-4
v_gene: TRBV6-5
d_gene: TRBD1

CDR3nt: TGTGCCACCTCAGGAGGGAAGGTGACAGATACGCAGTATTTT
CDR3aa: CATSGGKVTDTQYF
abundance: -
j_gene: TRBJ2-3
v_gene: TRBV10-3
d_gene: -

CDR3nt: TGCAGTGCTAGAGAGTGGGCTAGCGGGGGAATAACGTTCTTC
CDR3aa: CSAREWASGGITFF
abundance: -
j_gene: TRBJ2-1
v_gene: TRBV20-1
d_gene: TRBD2

CDR3nt: TGCGCCAGCAGGAAGCAGGGGCCCAACTCCTACGAGCAGTACTTC
CDR3aa: CASRKQGPNSYEQYF
abundance: few
j_gene: TRBJ2-7
v_gene: TRBV5-1
d_gene: -

CDR3nt: TGTGCCAGCAGCCGATTACAGGGGAACACTAAAGCTTTCTTT
CDR3aa: CASSRLQGNTKAFF
abundance: few
j_gene: TRBJ1-1
v_gene: TRBV3-1
d_gene: TRBD1

CDR3nt: TGCAGTGCACGCGATGTCTGGCTAGCGGGGGCCCAAGAGACCCAGTACTTC
CDR3aa: CSARDVWLAGAQETQYF
abundance: -
j_gene: TRBJ2-5
v_gene: TRBV20-1
d_gene: TRBD2

CDR3nt: TGCAGTGCCCGAGACCCGATGAACACTGAAGCTTTCTTT
CDR3aa: CSARDPMNTEAFF
abundance: once
j_gene: TRBJ1-1
v_gene: TRBV20-1
d_gene: -

CDR3nt: TGCAGTGCCCTTACTAGCGGGCCCGGGGAGCTGTTTTTT
CDR3aa: CSALTSGPGELFF
abundance: -
j_gene: TRBJ2-2
v_gene: TRBV20-1
d_gene: TRBD2

CDR3nt: TGCAGCGTTCACGGTTATAGCAATCAGCCCCAGTATTTT
CDR3aa: CSVHGYSNQPQYF
abundance: -
j_gene: TRBJ2-3
v_gene: TRBV29-1
d_gene: -

CDR3nt: TGCAGTGCTAGAGTGGGGGGTAATGAAAAACTGTTTTTT
CDR3aa: CSARVGGNEKLFF
abundance: few
j_gene: TRBJ1-4
v_gene: TRBV20-1
d_gene: -

CDR3nt: TGTGCCAGCAGGAAACCCGGCTCGACACGTAATGAGCAGTTCTTC
CDR3aa: CASRKPGSTRNEQFF
abundance: -
j_gene: TRBJ2-1
v_gene: TRBV6-2/TRBV6-3
d_gene: -